The source of this TCR beta chain is a study of cytomegalovirus exposure and HLA in healthy donors. This CDR3 region has 14 residues. Only in-frame clones appear in the TCRdb table, and some are missing; sequencing was by immunoSEQ multiplex PCR. The sample has 100,000 to 150,000 clones, approximately 90% seen once. The chain couples TRBV21-1 to TRBJ2-3; TRBD1, the D gene given by the table, was not confirmed from the DNA. TRBV21-1 is annotated as a pseudogene. Input material: PBMCs. The sequence derives from a woman aged 18-29 years in good health and CMV-seronegative. The CDR3, as DNA: TGTGCCAGCATTACTCGACAGGGGCTAGATACGCAGTATTTT. Its protein is CASITRQGLDTQYF.